The following is a TCR beta chain sequence with its context. Its specificity is unknown. In the naive CD8 group, cells lacked CD45RO and were positively selected for CCR7, so terminally differentiated effector memory CD45RA+ cells were left out. The record originates from a study of shared clonotypes between healthy human individuals. Study observations and caveats: The sole specimen, blood, was sampled, and tissue repertoires likely differ. Across subsets, estimated richness was generally greater for naive than for memory populations.

This table comes from immunoSEQ multiplex PCR, and its TCRdb copy is limited to in-frame clones, with some not included. The sample yields roughly 2 million clones, approximately 94% seen once. The CDR3 is made up of 17 amino acids. The junction had 11 bases not matched to a gene; V was cut back by 7 bases and J by 0 bases. The germline V gene encodes CDR1 SNHLY and CDR2 FYNNEI. This chain links TRBV2 with TRBJ2-7, with 11 bases identical to TRBD2. The sequenced sample was naive CD8+ T cells sorted from blood. The receptor's source is a man aged 18 to 29 in good health. CDR3 bases: TGTGCCAGCATTAACTCAAGGGGACTAGCGGCCTCCTACGAGCAGTACTTC. Translating gives CASINSRGLAASYEQYF.